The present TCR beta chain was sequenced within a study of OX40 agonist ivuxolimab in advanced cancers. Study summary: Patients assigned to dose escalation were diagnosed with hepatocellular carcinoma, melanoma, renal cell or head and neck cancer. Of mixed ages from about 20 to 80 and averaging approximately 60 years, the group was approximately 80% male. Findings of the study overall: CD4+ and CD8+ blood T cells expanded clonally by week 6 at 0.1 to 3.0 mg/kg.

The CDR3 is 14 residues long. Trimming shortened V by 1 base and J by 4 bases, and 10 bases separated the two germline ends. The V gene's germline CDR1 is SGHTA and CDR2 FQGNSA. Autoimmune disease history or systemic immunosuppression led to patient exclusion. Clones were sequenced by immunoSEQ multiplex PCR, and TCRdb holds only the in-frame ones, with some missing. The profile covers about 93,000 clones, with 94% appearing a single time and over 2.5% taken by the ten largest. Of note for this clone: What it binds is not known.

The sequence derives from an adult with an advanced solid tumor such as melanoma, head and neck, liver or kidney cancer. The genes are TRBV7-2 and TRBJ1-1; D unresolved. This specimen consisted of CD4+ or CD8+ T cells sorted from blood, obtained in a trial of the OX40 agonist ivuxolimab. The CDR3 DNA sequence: TGTGCCAGCAGCTTAGGGAGACGGACCACTGAAGCTTTCTTT. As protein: CASSLGRRTTEAFF.